This T cell receptor beta chain was sequenced in a study of blood T cell repertoires in COVID-19. Study-level background: Sites across the United States, Italy and Spain contributed samples from acute and convalescent COVID-19. PBMCs, B-cell-depleted T cells, or T cells provided the cDNA or gDNA that made up the material.

Authors' data handling: Estimated nucleated cell counts came from reference gene primer amplification. Only in-frame clones appear in the TCRdb table, and some are missing; sequencing was by immunoSEQ multiplex PCR. That table supplies the V and J calls and clone size; D and trimming were determined from the DNA. The table includes about 52,000 clones, about 79% detected once. Enrolment of Seattle patients took place during active infection, and they were followed longitudinally. The CDR3 sequence is 14 residues long. Trimming left V 1 base short and J 5 bases short, with 11 bases between. Germline V CDR1 and CDR2: MDHEN, SYDVKM.

Material: peripheral blood. The source is a man older than 75 with COVID-19, enrolled during active disease. The chain recombines TRBV28 with TRBJ1-2, with D perhaps TRBD1 (6 bases). This CDR3 is CASSLSLGAYGYTF. The DNA for the CDR3 is TGTGCCAGCAGTTTATCGCTGGGGGCGTATGGCTACACCTTC.